A selection of T cell receptor beta chains follows, all from one sample in a study of blood T cell repertoires in COVID-19. The data were produced by immunoSEQ multiplex PCR, yet TCRdb's version contains in-frame clones alone and is incomplete. The table includes roughly 280,000 clones, 70% to 90% detected once. Material for sequencing was peripheral blood. Receptor source: a woman between 55 and 75 years old with COVID-19, enrolled during active disease. Both conserved end residues are part of each CDR3. A D gene is named only where the DNA matches it firmly. Size is omitted from some rows. Given values are once, few, many or a class for expanded clones.

>TRBJ2-1|TRBD2|NA|TRBV6-6
TGTGCCAGCAGTCCCCTCGGGACTAGCGGGAGAGGGTTCTTC
CASSPLGTSGRGFF
>TRBJ1-1|TRBD1|few|TRBV7-2
TGTGCCAGCAACTCCGGGACAGAGAACACTGAAGCTTTCTTT
CASNSGTENTEAFF
>TRBJ2-5|TRBD2|NA|TRBV5-1
TGCGCCAGCAGCTTGGTCCCCCCGGGGGGGGCTGAGACCCAGTACTTC
CASSLVPPGGAETQYF
>TRBJ2-7|TRBD2|NA|TRBV5-4
TGTGCCAGCAGGGCCGGACTAGCGGGAGGTTCCTACGAGCAGTACTTC
CASRAGLAGGSYEQYF
>TRBJ1-3|NA|NA|TRBV19
TGTGCCAGTAGTACCGTTGAGACAGGTTCTGGAAACACCATATATTTT
CASSTVETGSGNTIYF
>TRBJ1-2|TRBD1|NA|TRBV7-9
TGTGCCAGCAGCGCGGTACAGGGGTACGGTGGCTACACCTTC
CASSAVQGYGGYTF
>TRBJ2-1|TRBD2|NA|TRBV7-2
TGTGCCAGCAGCCCTCTCGCGGGAGTGGTTTATGAGCAGTTCTTC
CASSPLAGVVYEQFF
>TRBJ1-1|TRBD1|NA|TRBV3-1/TRBV3-2
TGTGCCAGCAGCCAAATGGACAGGGGGCTGATAGGCACCGAAGCTTTCTTT
CASSQMDRGLIGTEAFF
>TRBJ2-2|TRBD1|NA|TRBV7-9
TGTGCCAGCAGCTTAGCGCTCGGGACAGGGACCGGGGAGCTGTTTTTT
CASSLALGTGTGELFF
>TRBJ1-1|TRBD1|NA|TRBV6-5
TGTGCCACCCAGGCGACAGGGGATGGGACTGAAGCTTTCTTT
CATQATGDGTEAFF
>TRBJ1-4|TRBD1|NA|TRBV19
TGTGCCAGTAGTCTCGGGACAGGGACTGAAAAACTGTTTTTT
CASSLGTGTEKLFF
>TRBJ1-4|NA|NA|TRBV9
TGTGCCAGCAGCGTAGGCCCGGGAAGCGGTGAAAAACTGTTTTTT
CASSVGPGSGEKLFF
>TRBJ2-1|NA|NA|TRBV5-1
TGCGCCAGCAGCTTGATAGCGGACAATGAGCAGTTCTTC
CASSLIADNEQFF
>TRBJ2-3|NA|NA|TRBV27
TGTGCCAGCTCTATAGTTATGGGCACGGTAGATACGCAGTATTTT
CASSIVMGTVDTQYF
>TRBJ1-5|TRBD1|NA|TRBV19
TGTGCCAGTAGTCCCCGGGACAGAAGCAATCAGCCCCAGCATTTT
CASSPRDRSNQPQHF
>TRBJ2-5|NA|NA|TRBV6-5
TGTGCCAGCTGGAGGTTGGGGGAGACCCAGTACTTC
CASWRLGETQYF
>TRBJ2-3|TRBD2|NA|TRBV12-3/TRBV12-4
TGTGCCAGCAGAATAGCGGGAACAGATACGCAGTATTTT
CASRIAGTDTQYF
>TRBJ1-2|NA|NA|TRBV6-6
TGTGCCAGCAGTTACTCCGGGACACCCTATGGCTACACCTTC
CASSYSGTPYGYTF
>TRBJ1-5|NA|once|TRBV18
TGTGCCAGCTCCCGGGACACCCCCAGCAATCAGCCCCAGCATTTT
CASSRDTPSNQPQHF
>TRBJ2-2|NA|NA|TRBV5-6
TGTGCCAGCAGCCAAGTAAGGGGGTGGAAGGCCGGGGAGCTGTTTTTT
CASSQVRGWKAGELFF
>TRBJ2-7|TRBD1|NA|TRBV29-1
TGCAGCGTTTCCTCCCAGGGGGCGCGTTACGAGCAGTACTTC
CSVSSQGARYEQYF
>TRBJ1-6|TRBD1|few|TRBV3-1/TRBV3-2
TGTGCCAGCAGCCGGGGGTCGGGGACAGGGGGCGATTCACCCCTCCACTTT
CASSRGSGTGGDSPLHF
>TRBJ1-4|NA|NA|TRBV27
TGTGCCAGCAGTTTCACCCAGGGGACAGAAAAACTGTTTTTT
CASSFTQGTEKLFF
>TRBJ2-3|NA|NA|TRBV29-1
TGCAGCGTTGGTCGTGCAGATACGCAGTATTTT
CSVGRADTQYF
>TRBJ1-1|NA|NA|TRBV3-1/TRBV3-2
TGTGCCAGCAGCCAAGGGGGAGAGAACACTGAAGCTTTCTTT
CASSQGGENTEAFF
>TRBJ1-6|NA|NA|TRBV28
TGTGCCAGCAGTTCGGCGCGGAGGGCCTTCCACTTT
CASSSARRAFHF
>TRBJ1-6|TRBD1|NA|TRBV6-1
TGTGCCAGCAGTGCCCCGGGACAGGGGTGGAATTCACCCCTCCACTTT
CASSAPGQGWNSPLHF
>TRBJ1-3|TRBD1|NA|TRBV9
TGTGCCAGCAGCTCCCGGACAGGGGAAAACACCATATATTTT
CASSSRTGENTIYF
>TRBJ2-7|TRBD1|NA|TRBV5-1
TGCGCCAGCAGCACGGGACAGTCTACCTACGAGCAGTACTTC
CASSTGQSTYEQYF
>TRBJ2-2|TRBD2|NA|TRBV24-1
TGTGCCACCAGTGGACTAGCGGGAGGGCCGAGCACCGGGGAGCTGTTTTTT
CATSGLAGGPSTGELFF
>TRBJ2-5|TRBD1|NA|TRBV30
TGTGCCTGGAGCCCTAGGACAGGGGGTTTCCAAGAGACCCAGTACTTC
CAWSPRTGGFQETQYF
>TRBJ2-1|TRBD2|few|TRBV27
TGTGCCAGCAGGGGACTAGCGGGAGGGCCGGAGCAGTTCTTC
CASRGLAGGPEQFF
>TRBJ1-5|TRBD1|NA|TRBV6-2/TRBV6-3
TGTGCCAGCAGCAAGACAGGGGGCGGGCTCTATAGCAATCAGCCCCAGCATTTT
CASSKTGGGLYSNQPQHF
>TRBJ1-3|NA|NA|TRBV27
TGTGCCAGCAGTATAACCTACCCCGGAAACACCATATATTTT
CASSITYPGNTIYF
>TRBJ1-2|TRBD1|NA|TRBV6-6
TGTGCCAGCAGCCGTACGACAGGGGAAAACTATGGCTACACCTTC
CASSRTTGENYGYTF
>TRBJ1-1|TRBD1|few|TRBV7-9
TGTGCCAGCAGTCCCGACAGGGGCAACACTGAAGCTTTCTTT
CASSPDRGNTEAFF
>TRBJ1-4|TRBD1|NA|TRBV5-3
TGTGCCAGAAGTCCTAGGACAGGGGGCCGCCCTAATGAAAAACTGTTTTTT
CARSPRTGGRPNEKLFF
>TRBJ2-2|NA|once|TRBV6-4
TGTGCCAGCAGTGCACAGGGTGGCACCGGGGAGCTGTTTTTT
CASSAQGGTGELFF
>TRBJ2-7|TRBD1|NA|TRBV6-5
TGTGCCAGCAGTTACCGGGGGACAGGGGACGAGCAGTACTTC
CASSYRGTGDEQYF
>TRBJ2-1|NA|NA|TRBV7-2
TGTGCCAGCAGCTTCGGCCCAGGCAGCGGGACATTCTACAATGAGCAGTTCTTC
CASSFGPGSGTFYNEQFF
>TRBJ2-1|TRBD2|NA|TRBV28
TGTGCCAGCAGTATGTTAGCGGGAGACAATGAGCAGTTCTTC
CASSMLAGDNEQFF
>TRBJ2-4|NA|NA|TRBV5-4
TGTGCCAGCAGCTCGCGGGACGCAGGGACTTGGGCCAAAAACATTCAGTACTTC
CASSSRDAGTWAKNIQYF
>TRBJ1-1|TRBD1|NA|TRBV6-5
TGTGCCAGCAGTAGGACAGGGTTTAACACTGAAGCTTTCTTT
CASSRTGFNTEAFF
>TRBJ1-2|NA|NA|TRBV29-1
TGCAGCGTTACCGAACGGGTCGGACTGCATGGCTACACCTTC
CSVTERVGLHGYTF
>TRBJ1-2|TRBD1|NA|TRBV27
TGTGCCAGCAGTTTAACAGGGACAGAAAACTATGGCTACACCTTC
CASSLTGTENYGYTF
>TRBJ2-1|TRBD2|once|TRBV24-1
TGTGCCACCAGTGATTTGACCGGTAGCGGGCCTAACAATGAGCAGTTCTTC
CATSDLTGSGPNNEQFF
>TRBJ1-5|NA|NA|TRBV6-2/TRBV6-3
TGTGCCAGCAGTTCGAGGGATTTCAATCAGCCCCAGCATTTT
CASSSRDFNQPQHF
>TRBJ1-3|TRBD1|NA|TRBV7-9
TGTGCCAGCAGCTTAATACTTGGACAGGGGGGAAACACCATATATTTT
CASSLILGQGGNTIYF
>TRBJ2-7|NA|few|TRBV30
TGTGCCTGGAGTGTGGACTTTTACGAGCAGTACTTC
CAWSVDFYEQYF
>TRBJ1-6|TRBD1|NA|TRBV7-9
TGTGCCAGCAGCCACTCGGACAGGGGGTGGTCCAATTCACCCCTCCACTTT
CASSHSDRGWSNSPLHF
>TRBJ2-2|TRBD2|NA|TRBV3-1/TRBV3-2
TGTGCCAGCAGCCAAGGTCTAGCGGGAGCGGGGACCGGGGAGCTGTTTTTT
CASSQGLAGAGTGELFF
>TRBJ1-4|NA|NA|TRBV2
TGTGCCAGCAGTGTCGGCGGGCCTGCGGCTAATGAAAAACTGTTTTTT
CASSVGGPAANEKLFF
>TRBJ2-7|TRBD1|NA|TRBV9
TGTGCCAGCAGCCCTCGGGCAGGGGGCTCCTACGAGCAGTACTTC
CASSPRAGGSYEQYF
>TRBJ2-7|TRBD1|NA|TRBV15
TGTGCCACCAGCACAAGACAGGGGGTCCCTTCCTACGAGCAGTACTTC
CATSTRQGVPSYEQYF
>TRBJ1-1|NA|NA|TRBV3-1/TRBV3-2
TGTGCCAGCCAACGCAACCTGGGGGGGAGCACTGAAGCTTTCTTT
CASQRNLGGSTEAFF
>TRBJ2-2|NA|NA|TRBV12-3/TRBV12-4
TGTGCCAGCAGTTTTTCGTCCGGGGAGCTGTTTTTT
CASSFSSGELFF
>TRBJ2-3|TRBD2|NA|TRBV3-1/TRBV3-2
TGTGCCAGCAGCCTCCGGACTAGCGGTACTGGGTGGGCCACAGATACGCAGTATTTT
CASSLRTSGTGWATDTQYF
>TRBJ1-4|TRBD1|NA|TRBV9
TGTGCCAGCAGCGTCGGGACAGGGGCTGAAAAACTGTTTTTT
CASSVGTGAEKLFF
>TRBJ1-2|NA|NA|TRBV6-2/TRBV6-3
TGTGCCAGCAGTTACCCCGCCCGCAGGGAGGATGGCTACACCTTC
CASSYPARREDGYTF
>TRBJ2-1|TRBD2|NA|TRBV28
TGTGCCAGCAGTTTAGGCCTAGCGGGAGGGCAGTTCTTC
CASSLGLAGGQFF